These 10 T cell receptor beta chains came from one sample sequenced in a study of blood T cell repertoires in COVID-19. Method: immunoSEQ multiplex PCR; TCRdb's copy keeps in-frame clones and lacks some. The sample records a few hundred thousand clones, approximately 88% being singletons. Material for sequencing was peripheral blood. These receptors originate from a woman aged 25 to 39 with acute or convalescent COVID-19.

The CDR3 DNA reads as TGTGCCAGCTCACCAAACCCAGCGGGAGTCGGCTCCTACAATGAGCAGTTCTTC. Amino acids: CASSPNPAGVGSYNEQFF. This chain uses TRBV18 with TRBJ2-1; 8 bases fit TRBD2. Trimming at V came to 2 bases and at J to 0 bases, leaving 9 bases not matched to a gene. CDR3 size: 18 residues. Germline CDR1 reads KGHSH; CDR2 reads LQKENI.

This sequence joins TRBV6-2 or TRBV6-3 and TRBJ2-3, with D hard to call. CDR3 size: 16 residues. The germline V gene has CDR1 MNHEY and CDR2 SVGEGT. Deletions cut 4 bases from V and 1 base from J, with 15 bases between. The CDR3 loop is CASSSGARMGTDTQYF. The CDR3 DNA is TGTGCCAGCAGTTCCGGAGCCCGAATGGGCACAGATACGCAGTATTTT.

This chain joins TRBV6-6 and TRBJ1-1; TRBD1 matches at 9 bases. This CDR3 is built from 15 residues. J gave up 1 base and V 6 bases, and 6 bases lay outside the gene matches. Looked up from germline, CDR1 is MNHNY and CDR2 is SVGAGI (reference sequence). CDR3 in amino acids: CASSGQGSGNTEAFF. In nucleotides, the CDR3 is TGTGCCAGCAGCGGACAGGGGTCTGGGAACACTGAAGCTTTCTTT.

This chain connects TRBV25-1 to TRBJ2-7; 10 bases align to TRBD2. Trimming took 4 bases from V and 6 from J; bases not matched to a gene: 15. CDR3 length: 17 amino acids. Looked up from germline, CDR1 is MGHDK and CDR2 is SYGVNS. CDR3 protein: CASSATTSGWTLTEQYF. DNA of the CDR3: TGTGCCAGCAGTGCCACGACTAGCGGGTGGACCCTCACCGAGCAGTACTTC.

This rearrangement joins TRBV18 to TRBJ1-2, with TRBD1 as a possible D gene (5 bases). Germline assignment: CDR1 KGHSH and CDR2 LQKENI. There are 13 residues in the CDR3. V shed 3 bases and J shed 4 bases, with 9 bases lying between them. The CDR3 reads CASSPRDGYGYTF. Written as DNA, the CDR3 is TGTGCCAGCTCACCCAGGGATGGCTATGGCTACACCTTC. Supplemented by reference TRBV18 and TRBJ1-2, the full variable domain reads NAGVMQNPRHLVRRRGQEARLRCSPMKGHSHVYWYRQLPEEGLKFMVYLQKENIIDESGMPKERFSAEFPKEGPSILRIQQVVRGDSAAYFCASSPRDGYGYTFGSGTRLTVV.

This chain connects TRBV6-6 to TRBJ2-3, with 7 bases aligning to TRBD1. Germline CDR1 and CDR2: MNHNY and SVGAGI (reference sequence). Trimming removed 6 bases from V and 1 base from J; junction bases left unmatched: 13. This CDR3 has 17 residues. The CDR3 bases are TGTGCCAGCAGCCGAGAAGGGACAGCTCCTCGCACAGATACGCAGTATTTT. It encodes CASSREGTAPRTDTQYF.

V usage is TRBV5-6 and J usage is TRBJ2-7; TRBD2 matches 8 bases. CDR1 and CDR2 from the germline V gene are SGHDT and YYEEEE. Losses at the gene ends were 0 bases for V and 4 bases for J; bases not matched to a gene: 9. The CDR3 covers 16 residues. The CDR3 region is CASSLGAGLGRYEQYF. DNA for the CDR3: TGTGCCAGCAGCTTGGGGGCGGGACTAGGGAGGTACGAGCAGTACTTC.

This sequence joins TRBV3-1 (or the pseudogene TRBV3-2) and TRBJ2-1; D may be TRBD1 (6 bases). The V end was cut by 0 bases, the J end by 7 bases, with 13 bases between. The CDR3 length is 15 residues. Germline CDR1 reads LGHDT; CDR2 reads YNNKEL (reference sequence). CDR3 loop: CASSQECAGENEQFF. The DNA of the CDR3 is TGTGCCAGCAGCCAAGAGTGCGCAGGGGAAAATGAGCAGTTCTTC.

The table lists this clone with a few counts. This chain links TRBV5-4 with TRBJ2-7; TRBD1 matches at 9 bases. Germline CDR1 and CDR2: SGHNT and YYREEE (reference sequence). With 5 bases clipped from V and 5 bases from J, the junction kept 5 bases outside the gene matches. There are 13 residues in the CDR3. In DNA form, the CDR3 reads TGTGCCAGCAGTTGGGACAGGGTCGACGAGCAGTACTTC. Its translation: CASSWDRVDEQYF.

The V gene is TRBV30, the J gene TRBJ2-5, with D maybe TRBD2 (6 bases). The V and J ends lost 4 bases and 3 bases respectively, with 12 bases between them. Germline V CDR1 and CDR2: GTSNPN, SVGIG (reference sequence). This CDR3 region has 13 residues. CDR3 sequence (DNA): TGTGCCTGGACCGGGACTCAAAAAGAGACCCAGTACTTC. Amino acids: CAWTGTQKETQYF.